A single sample is the source of the 20 T cell receptor beta chains below, sequenced in a study of T-cell memory formation after mild COVID-19. In TCRdb, the 5' RACE reads were re-called with MiXCR into one record per CDR3 protein. The table has a few hundred thousand distinct CDR3 sequences, over 8.5% seen once. The sequenced material came from PBMCs or a T cell subset sorted from them (not recorded which). These receptors originate from a man between 18 and 29 years old who had mild COVID-19 (a few samples of this study predate the infection). Cell type and time point are not known.

The rearrangement uses TRBV5-1 and TRBJ1-1; unclear D gene. The CDR3 loop spans 14 amino acids. V was trimmed by 4 bases and J by 0 bases, leaving 10 bases between them. The germline V gene encodes CDR1 SGHRS and CDR2 YFSETQ. CDR3 nucleotides: TGCGCCAGCAGCCGGGCCCTTATGAACACTGAAGCTTTCTTT. Its translation: CASSRALMNTEAFF.

The chain links TRBV5-1 to TRBJ2-1; D unresolved. CDR3 length: 15 amino acids. CDR1 is SGHRS, CDR2 YFSETQ, per germline. The ends were cut back, 0 bases at V and 2 bases at J, with 9 bases in the middle. The CDR3 loop reads CASSLESPAYNEQFF. The CDR3, as DNA: TGCGCCAGCAGCTTGGAGTCTCCCGCCTACAATGAGCAGTTCTTC.

The CDR3: CASSLDKNNEQFF. The CDR3 bases are TGTGCCAGCAGCTTAGACAAAAACAATGAGCAGTTCTTC. The V call is TRBV7-3, the J call TRBJ2-1; D call uncertain. Trimming removed 2 bases at V and 5 bases at J, with 7 bases between. This CDR3 has 13 amino acids. Germline CDR1 is SGHTA and CDR2 is FQGTGA.

This clonotype appeared many times. V usage is TRBV7-6 and J usage is TRBJ2-1; a weak D match, TRBD2 (5 bases). The germline V gene encodes CDR1 SGHVS and CDR2 FNYEAQ. There are 18 residues in the CDR3. The germline V and J ends were trimmed by 4 bases and 6 bases, with 25 bases remaining between them. CDR3 DNA: TGTGCCAGCAGCTCCCTATCCGGACTGGGAGCGACGGTCAATGAGCAGTTCTTC. It translates to CASSSLSGLGATVNEQFF.

The chain has TRBV3-1 and TRBJ2-2; 9 bases map to TRBD2. The CDR3 length is 15 residues. The germline V gene has CDR1 LGHDT and CDR2 YNNKEL (reference sequence). V lost 7 bases to trimming and J lost 6 bases; unmatched junction nucleotides: 9. The CDR3 spells CASTSGGLTSGELFF. The CDR3 DNA reads as TGTGCCAGCACCAGCGGGGGGCTGACATCCGGGGAGCTGTTTTTT.

V is TRBV5-1 and J is TRBJ1-4, with no clear D. CDR3 size: 15 residues. Trimming removed 7 bases from V and 0 bases from J, with 13 bases in between. From germline, CDR1 is SGHRS and CDR2 YFSETQ. This CDR3 reads CASRPYSATNEKLFF. The CDR3 DNA reads as TGCGCCAGCCGACCCTATTCTGCAACTAATGAAAAACTGTTTTTT.

There are a few counts of this clonotype. This chain links TRBV7-8 with TRBJ2-7; no reliable D call. Germline CDR1 reads SGHVS; CDR2 reads FQNEAQ. CDR3 size: 13 residues. V was cut by 5 bases and J by 2 bases, with 10 bases left in between. CDR3 DNA sequence: TGTGCCAGCAGCAGACGGGTTACCTACGAGCAGTACTTC. It translates to CASSRRVTYEQYF.

This clonotype was seen more than once but under ten times. The chain couples TRBV20-1 to TRBJ2-7, with D possibly being TRBD1 (8 bases). CDR1 is DFQATT, CDR2 SNEGSKA, per germline (reference sequence). The CDR3 is 18 amino acids. With 4 bases removed from V and 2 bases from J, the gap between germline ends came to 27 bases. The CDR3 DNA sequence: TGCAGTGCTAAGGGACGGCGTACCAGAGCGGGACAGGCCTACGAGCAGTACTTC. Amino acids: CSAKGRRTRAGQAYEQYF.

The chain joins TRBV29-1 to TRBJ2-3; TRBD1 aligns across 10 bases. CDR1 is SQVTM and CDR2 is ANQGSEA in the germline V gene. The CDR3 length is 15 residues. V lost 6 bases and J lost 6; bases outside the gene matches: 12. This CDR3 reads CSVTPRTGGADTQYF. The CDR3 coding sequence is TGCAGCGTAACCCCGCGGACAGGGGGGGCGGATACGCAGTATTTT.

This clonotype was seen a few times. The chain recombines TRBV6-5 with TRBJ2-7, with unresolved D. V dropped 6 bases and J dropped 5 bases, with 14 bases sitting between them. Germline V gene data show CDR1 as MNHEY and CDR2 as SVGAGI. This CDR3 is 13 amino acids long. The CDR3 reads CASRRVSMHEQYF. CDR3 bases: TGTGCCAGCAGAAGGGTCAGCATGCACGAGCAGTACTTC.

At least ten counts were recorded for this clonotype. The genes are TRBV5-1 and TRBJ2-3, with D tentatively TRBD2 (6 bases). CDR3 length: 14 residues. Trimming cost V 4 bases and J 9 bases, with 18 bases left between them. Per germline, CDR1 SGHRS and CDR2 YFSETQ. CDR3 amino acids: CASSTLAGSRTQYF. The CDR3 nucleotides read TGCGCCAGCAGCACTCTTGCGGGGTCAAGGACGCAGTATTTT.

This clonotype was observed a few times. The chain recombines TRBV27 with TRBJ2-7, with D perhaps matching TRBD1 (6 bases). CDR3 length: 14 residues. Trimming left V 6 bases short and J 5 bases short, with 17 bases between. The germline V gene encodes CDR1 MNHEY and CDR2 SMNVEV (reference sequence). CDR3 coding DNA: TGTGCCAGCAGCCCGACAGGTTTTATCCACGAGCAGTACTTC. Its translation is CASSPTGFIHEQYF.

The chain has TRBV20-1 and TRBJ1-5, with D possibly being TRBD1 (5 bases). The germline V and J ends were trimmed by 4 bases and 9 bases, with 13 bases remaining between them. The CDR3 has 12 amino acids. CDR1 is DFQATT and CDR2 is SNEGSKA in the germline V gene (reference sequence). As DNA, the CDR3 is TGCAGTGCTAACCAGGGTCCCCCGCCCCAGCATTTT. Translated: CSANQGPPPQHF.

This clonotype was seen more than once but under ten times. The rearrangement links TRBV5-1 to TRBJ2-2; D is ambiguous. Germline V gene sequence: CDR1 SGHRS, CDR2 YFSETQ. The V and J ends lost 0 bases and 4 bases respectively, with 4 bases between them. This CDR3 comprises 13 residues. The CDR3 loop is CASSLDATGELFF. The CDR3, as DNA: TGCGCCAGCAGCTTGGACGCCACCGGGGAGCTGTTTTTT.

This clonotype was counted between two and nine times. The CDR3 nucleotides read TGTGCCAGCAGTGTGGGAAACCAGGGGACCCAGGGGGAGCAGTACGTC. It translates to CASSVGNQGTQGEQYV. V is TRBV6-1 and J is TRBJ2-7, with a weak D call TRBD1 (6 bases). From germline, CDR1 is MNHNS and CDR2 SASEGT. The CDR3 covers 16 residues. The V gene lost 4 bases and the J gene lost 7 bases, with 23 bases spanning the gap.

Many counts were recorded for this clonotype. The CDR3 region has the DNA TGTGCCAGCAGTTTACAGGGACCCCCTGTTGAAAAACTGTTTTTT. It codes for CASSLQGPPVEKLFF. The genes are TRBV6-6 and TRBJ1-4; D may be TRBD1 (6 bases). Germline CDR1 and CDR2: MNHNY and SVGAGI (reference sequence). The length of the CDR3 is 15 residues. Trimming removed 4 bases from V and 7 bases from J, with 16 bases in between.

There are a few counts of this clonotype. The chain recombines TRBV4-3 with TRBJ2-1; 11 nucleotides match TRBD2. The CDR3 covers 16 residues. The germline CDR1 and CDR2 sequences are LGHNA and YSLEER. V lost 7 bases, J lost 0 bases, and 5 bases stayed unmatched. DNA of the CDR3: TGCGCCAGCACTTCGACTAGCGGGGACTCCTACAATGAGCAGTTCTTC. Its protein is CASTSTSGDSYNEQFF.

This clonotype has ten or more counts. The chain links TRBV25-1 to TRBJ1-2; TRBD1 aligns across 7 bases. The CDR3 is made up of 12 amino acids. Germline lookup yields CDR1 MGHDK and CDR2 SYGVNS. V lost 7 bases and J lost 7; bases outside the gene matches: 6. DNA of the CDR3: TGTGCCAGCAACAGGGGCTGGGGTGGCTACACCTTC. It specifies CASNRGWGGYTF.

This clonotype was found a few times. The CDR3 loop is CASSLRTGSSYEQYF. CDR3 DNA sequence: TGTGCCAGCAGTTTACGGACAGGGAGCTCCTACGAGCAGTACTTC. This chain joins TRBV12-3 or TRBV12-4 and TRBJ2-7; 8 bases map to TRBD1. This CDR3 contains 15 residues. V shed 2 bases and J 0 bases; nucleotides not matched to a gene: 3.

This chain links TRBV23-1 with TRBJ1-1; D uncertain. TRBV23-1 is an ORF for which the function is uncertain. This CDR3 contains 9 residues. V was pared by 7 bases and J by 7 bases, with 4 bases between. Written as DNA, the CDR3 is TGCGCCAGCATAGGTGAAGCTTTCTTT. Translated: CASIGEAFF.